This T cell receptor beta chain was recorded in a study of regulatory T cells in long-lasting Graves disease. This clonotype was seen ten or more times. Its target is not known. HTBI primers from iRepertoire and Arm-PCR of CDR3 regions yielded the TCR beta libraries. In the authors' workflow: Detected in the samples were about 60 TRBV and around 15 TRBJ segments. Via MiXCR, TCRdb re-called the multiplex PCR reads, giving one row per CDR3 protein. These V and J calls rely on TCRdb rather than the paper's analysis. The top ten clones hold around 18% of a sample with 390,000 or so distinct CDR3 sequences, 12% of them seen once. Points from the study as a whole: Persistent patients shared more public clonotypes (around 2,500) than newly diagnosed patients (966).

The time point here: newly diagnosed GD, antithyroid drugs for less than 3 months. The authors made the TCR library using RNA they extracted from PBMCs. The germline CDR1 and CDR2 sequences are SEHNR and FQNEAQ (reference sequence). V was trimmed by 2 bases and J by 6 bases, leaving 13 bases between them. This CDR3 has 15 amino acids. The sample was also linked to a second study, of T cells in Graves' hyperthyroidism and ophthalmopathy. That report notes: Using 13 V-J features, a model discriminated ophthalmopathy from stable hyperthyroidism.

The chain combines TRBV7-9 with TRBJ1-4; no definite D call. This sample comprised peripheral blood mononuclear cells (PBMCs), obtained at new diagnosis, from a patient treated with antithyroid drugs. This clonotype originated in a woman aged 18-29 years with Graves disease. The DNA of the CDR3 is TGTGCCAGCAGCTTAAGAGGCCAAGAAGATGAAAAACTGTTTTTT. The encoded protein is CASSLRGQEDEKLFF.